The 22 T cell receptor beta chains listed next were all sequenced from one sample in a study of regulatory T cells in long-lasting Graves disease. Time point denoted: newly diagnosed GD, antithyroid drugs for less than 3 months. PBMC-extracted RNA yielded the TCR library. Assembly of TCR beta libraries relied on iRepertoire HTBI primers together with Arm-PCR of CDR3 regions. TCRdb passed the multiplex PCR reads through MiXCR, listing each CDR3 protein once. The table records hundreds of thousands of distinct CDR3 sequences, less than 20% of them present only once. The sample was peripheral blood mononuclear cells (PBMCs), taken at new diagnosis, from a patient treated with antithyroid drugs. The receptors here all came from a female donor with Graves disease.

V usage is TRBV29-1 and J usage is TRBJ1-2; no firm D call. The CDR3 has 16 residues. Germline assignment: CDR1 SQVTM and CDR2 ANQGSEA. The V end lost 0 bases, the J end lost 5 bases, and 19 bases lay between the germline ends. CDR3 sequence (DNA): TGCAGCGTTGAAGATTACCCGGACGGAGGACTATATGGCTACACCTTC. This sequence encodes CSVEDYPDGGLYGYTF. The full variable domain, its missing parts supplied by reference TRBV29-1 and TRBJ1-2, is SAVISQKPSRDICQRGTSLTIQCQVDSQVTMMFWYRQQPGQSLTLIATANQGSEATYESGFVIDKFPISRPNLTFSTLTVSNMSPEDSSIYLCSVEDYPDGGLYGYTFGSGTRLTVV.

This chain uses TRBV11-3 with TRBJ2-5; 9 positions match TRBD1. There are 14 residues in the CDR3. V lost 5 bases and J lost 4; bases outside the gene matches: 5. Germline V gene data show CDR1 as SGHNT and CDR2 as YENEEA. DNA for the CDR3: TGTGCCAGCAGCGCACAGGGGGCAGGAGAGACCCAGTACTTC. It is translated as CASSAQGAGETQYF.

This clonotype was seen repeatedly, ten times or more. This chain uses TRBV7-8 with TRBJ1-4; D uncertain. Germline V gene lookup returns CDR1 SGHVS and CDR2 FQNEAQ. The CDR3 sequence is 12 residues long. Trimming removed 6 bases at V and 5 bases at J, with 7 bases between. The CDR3 DNA follows: TGTGCCAGCAGGCACGCAAATGAAAAACTGTTTTTT. Amino acids: CASRHANEKLFF. Drawing the rest from reference TRBV7-8 and TRBJ1-4, the complete variable domain is GAGVSQSPRYKVAKRGQDVALRCDPISGHVSLFWYQQALGQGPEFLTYFQNEAQLDKSGLPSDRFFAERPEGSVSTLKIQRTQQEDSAVYLCASRHANEKLFFGSGTQLSVL.

The chain uses TRBV10-2 and TRBJ2-2; D ambiguous. V dropped 2 bases and J dropped 6 bases, with 7 bases sitting between them. The germline V gene encodes CDR1 WSHSY and CDR2 SAAADI. The CDR3 is 13 residues long. CDR3 sequence: CASSEISSGELFF. As DNA, the CDR3 is TGCGCCAGCAGTGAGATCTCATCCGGGGAGCTGTTTTTT.

In its sample, this clonotype was seen a few times. It may be a read error: a sequence one base away is much more abundant. J is TRBJ2-3 and V is TRBV18; D unresolved. The last part of the DNA fits TRBJ2-7 better; the J call may be wrong. The germline V gene has CDR1 KGHSH and CDR2 LQKENI. CDR3 length: 13 residues. CDR3 protein: CAGSPEVSYEQYF. CDR3 sequence (DNA): TGTGCCGGCTCACCAGAGGTCTCCTACGAGCAGTACTTC.

The table lists this clonotype with many counts. Sequence at one end of the junction differs from germline and may be a read error. This chain uses TRBV7-8 with TRBJ1-1, with 8 bases aligning to TRBD1. Per the germline V gene, CDR1 is SGHVS and CDR2 is FQNEAQ. This CDR3 is 16 amino acids long. The chain's CDR3 is CASSFSPWTGNTEAFF. The CDR3 nucleotides read TGTGCCAGCAGTTTTAGCCCCTGGACAGGGAACACTGAGGCTTTCTTT.

Many counts were recorded for this clonotype. The J gene is TRBJ2-7, the V gene TRBV12-5, with TRBD2 matching over 15 bases. Germline V gene lookup returns CDR1 LGHNT and CDR2 FRNRAP. Trimming at V came to 0 bases and at J to 3 bases, leaving 6 bases not matched to a gene. This CDR3 comprises 18 residues. This CDR3 reads CASGLVTGTSGRIYEQYF. CDR3 in DNA: TGTGCTAGTGGTTTGGTGACCGGGACTAGCGGGAGGATCTACGAGCAGTACTTC.

In this sample, this clonotype turned up many times. The rearrangement links TRBV5-5 to TRBJ1-1; D is uncertain. The CDR3 consists of 14 residues. V gave up 4 bases and J gave up 0 bases, with 10 bases separating them. Germline-derived CDR1 and CDR2 are SGHKS and YYEKEE (reference sequence). The CDR3 region is CASSGFMMNTEAFF. In DNA, the CDR3 is TGTGCCAGCAGCGGTTTTATGATGAACACTGAAGCTTTCTTT. Filled out from reference TRBV5-5 and TRBJ1-1, the complete variable domain reads DAGVTQSPTHLIKTRGQQVTLRCSPISGHKSVSWYQQVLGQGPQFIFQYYEKEERGRGNFPDRFSARQFPNYSSELNVNALLLGDSALYLCASSGFMMNTEAFFGQGTRLTVV.

The chain has TRBV7-6 and TRBJ2-2; 8 bases are a match to TRBD1. V lost 4 bases to trimming and J lost 3 bases; unmatched junction nucleotides: 7. This CDR3 has 16 residues. Per the germline V gene, CDR1 is SGHVS and CDR2 is FNYEAQ. This CDR3 reads CASSSYRGLDTGELFF. The CDR3 DNA follows: TGTGCCAGCAGCTCCTACAGGGGGTTGGACACCGGGGAGCTGTTTTTT.

This clonotype appeared many times. The chain is built from TRBV2 and TRBJ2-5, with TRBD1 matching 9 bases. Germline lookup yields CDR1 SNHLY and CDR2 FYNNEI. V dropped 6 bases and J dropped 4; count of bases not matched to a gene: 6. This CDR3 region has 14 residues. Here the CDR3 reads CASRGGQGTETQYF. The CDR3, as DNA: TGTGCCAGCAGAGGAGGACAGGGGACAGAGACCCAGTACTTC.

Concerning this clonotype: A far larger clone is one base from this, pointing to a likely read error. This chain uses TRBV7-2 with TRBJ2-6; 9 bases align to TRBD1. This CDR3 spans 19 amino acids. The germline V gene has CDR1 SGHTA and CDR2 FQGNSA. The DNA for the CDR3 is TGTGCCAGCAGCCTCCCCCGGGACAGGGCTTACTCTGGGGCCAACGCCCTGACTTTC. The encoded protein is CASSLPRDRAYSGANALTF.

This clonotype occurred a few times. This chain connects TRBV6-9 to TRBJ2-3; TRBD2 aligns across 7 bases. Germline V CDR1 and CDR2: MNHGY, SVAAGI. With V trimmed by 3 bases and J by 2 bases, 5 bases remained unmatched. The CDR3 runs 15 residues. The CDR3 DNA sequence: TGTGCCAGCAGTTACTGGGCGGGAGACACAGATACGCAGTATTTT. It translates to CASSYWAGDTDTQYF.

This clonotype was recorded at least ten times. The chain is built from TRBV28 and TRBJ2-4; 9 bases agree with TRBD2. The CDR3 sequence is 14 residues long. Trimming removed 5 bases from V and 2 bases from J; junction bases left unmatched: 1. Germline V gene lookup returns CDR1 MDHEN and CDR2 SYDVKM. CDR3 protein: CASSAGGTKNIQYF. CDR3 DNA sequence: TGTGCCAGCAGTGCGGGGGGGACCAAAAACATTCAGTACTTC.

This clonotype has ten or more counts. The chain employs TRBV4-2 and TRBJ1-2; 11 bases align to TRBD1. The V gene's germline CDR1 is LGHNA and CDR2 YNFKEQ. V dropped 5 bases and J dropped 1; count of bases not matched to a gene: 3. CDR3 length: 15 residues. The CDR3, as DNA: TGTGCCAGCAGCACCGGGACAGGGGGTAACTATGGCTACACCTTC. Translated: CASSTGTGGNYGYTF.

This clonotype has a count of ten or more. The V call is TRBV4-3, the J call TRBJ2-7; D gene unclear. The CDR3 is 14 amino acids. Trimming stripped 1 base from V and 3 bases from J, with 10 bases between. CDR1 is LGHNA, CDR2 YSLEER, per germline. The CDR3 protein is CASSQGLIRYEQYF. CDR3 DNA: TGCGCCAGCAGCCAAGGACTGATTCGCTACGAGCAGTACTTC.

This clonotype was counted a few times. The chain is built from TRBV6-9 and TRBJ1-1, with 8 positions matching TRBD1. This CDR3 spans 17 amino acids. The V and J ends lost 1 base and 3 bases, in that order; junction bases with no gene match: 10. CDR1 and CDR2 from the germline V gene are MNHGY and SVAAGI. The CDR3 bases are TGTGCCAGCAGTTATTACCGACAGGGGCCTAAGGACACTGAAGCTTTCTTT. Its protein product is CASSYYRQGPKDTEAFF.

CDR3 DNA: TGCGCCAGCACCAAGGCCCTTGATAGATACGAGCAGTACTTC. This translates into CASTKALDRYEQYF. This rearrangement joins TRBV5-1 to TRBJ2-7, with no clear D. The V end lost 6 bases, the J end lost 4 bases, and 17 bases lay between the germline ends. Germline values: CDR1 SGHRS, CDR2 YFSETQ. The CDR3 runs to 14 residues.

The chain couples TRBV10-3 to TRBJ2-7, with a possible D match to TRBD1 (6 bases). The CDR3 has 16 amino acids. CDR1 and CDR2 (germline): ENHRY, SYGVKD. V dropped 6 bases and J dropped 2 bases, with 20 bases sitting between them. This chain's CDR3 is CAISFPPGHGAYEQYF. DNA for the CDR3: TGTGCCATCAGCTTCCCACCGGGACATGGAGCCTACGAGCAGTACTTC.

This clonotype was recorded many times. The V call is TRBV7-9, the J call TRBJ2-3; 10 bases map to TRBD2. The CDR3 length is 15 residues. The junction had 5 bases not matched to a gene; V was cut back by 4 bases and J by 4 bases. The germline V gene encodes CDR1 SEHNR and CDR2 FQNEAQ (reference sequence). The CDR3: CASSSSSGSSDTQYF. DNA of the CDR3: TGTGCCAGCAGCTCGTCTAGCGGGAGTTCAGATACGCAGTATTTT.

This clonotype was counted at least ten times. In DNA, the CDR3 is TGTGCCAGCAGCCAGTCGGTGAATCAGCCCCAGCATTTT. Residues: CASSQSVNQPQHF. The chain combines TRBV3-1 with TRBJ1-5; D uncertain. Trimming removed 3 bases from V and 4 bases from J, with 7 bases in between. This CDR3 comprises 13 residues. CDR1 and CDR2 from the germline V gene are LGHDT and YNNKEL (reference sequence).

This clonotype showed up many times. CDR3 residues: CASSPPGIDTQYF. DNA of the CDR3: TGTGCCAGCAGTCCCCCCGGGATTGATACGCAGTATTTT. The chain couples TRBV27 to TRBJ2-3; D is possibly TRBD2 (5 bases). Germline V gives CDR1 MNHEY, CDR2 SMNVEV (reference sequence). V was trimmed by 5 bases and J by 6 bases, leaving 12 bases between them. This CDR3 is built from 13 residues.

The chain recombines TRBV12-3 or TRBV12-4 with TRBJ2-7, with TRBD2 matching 7 bases. V lost 6 bases and J lost 0; bases outside the gene matches: 8. The CDR3 consists of 15 residues. In DNA form, the CDR3 reads TGTGCCAGCAGCCCATTTTCGGGGGGCTCCTACGAGCAGTACTTC. Residues: CASSPFSGGSYEQYF.